This T cell receptor (beta chain) was profiled in a study of blood T cell repertoires in COVID-19. Overall study context: COVID-19 samples from acute and convalescent phases originated in the United States, Italy and Spain.

Original analysis: Counts of nucleated cells, estimated from reference gene primer amplification, were obtained. Using immunoSEQ multiplex PCR, the repertoire was profiled, and TCRdb retains in-frame clones only, with some absent. V, J and clone size are those of that table, while D and trimming were read from the DNA. The table has about 230,000 clones, roughly nine tenths seen once; the top ten hold 11%. Participants were aged about 18 to 100 years from about two dozen US areas. Allocation to cohorts depended on clinical history reported by the participants. The V gene end was trimmed by 10 bases and the J gene end by 0 bases; junction bases not matched to a gene: 16. Germline CDR1 and CDR2: WNHNN and SYGVQD (reference sequence). The CDR3 runs 18 residues.

The chain is built from TRBV10-1 and TRBJ2-2; 8 nucleotides agree with TRBD2. This sequence was found in a man aged 25 to 40 who had recovered from COVID-19. The sequenced material came from PBMCs or T cells enriched from blood (not recorded which). For the CDR3, the DNA is TGCGCCACTTGGACTAGCTTTAATACCAGCGCGAACACCGGGGAGCTGTTTTTT. The encoded protein is CATWTSFNTSANTGELFF.